A selection of T cell receptor beta chains follows, all from one sample in a study of T cell responses to AZD1222 COVID-19 vaccine. Assay used: immunoSEQ multiplex PCR; TCRdb lists only in-frame clones, some missing. The data show 150,000 to 200,000 clones, about 92% seen once. The sample in question was peripheral blood, obtained on day 0 of AZD1222 vaccination. The receptor source for this set is an adult in good health. Each CDR3 is given with its conserved first and last residue.

v_call: TRBV12-3/TRBV12-4
cdr3_aa: CASSGGQFYGYTF

v_call: TRBV6-5
cdr3_aa: CASTPNSYNSPLHF

v_call: TRBV11-2
cdr3_aa: CASSLTGLSGNTIYF

v_call: TRBV20-1
cdr3_aa: CSAVLGETQYF

v_call: TRBV19
cdr3_aa: CASKISGEGYTEAFF

v_call: TRBV5-4
cdr3_aa: CASSLGLLAGEGNEQFF

v_call: TRBV7-9
cdr3_aa: CASSLVSLGTEAFF

v_call: TRBV2
cdr3_aa: CASSPGGGAQETQYF

v_call: TRBV6-5
cdr3_aa: CASRRLDGNTEAFF

v_call: TRBV5-6
cdr3_aa: CASSLGAGASTDTQYF

v_call: TRBV7-9
cdr3_aa: CASSLGGENTEAFF

v_call: TRBV7-8
cdr3_aa: CASSLGGDSSPLHF

v_call: TRBV7-8
cdr3_aa: CASSLAGGNTEAFF

v_call: TRBV25-1
cdr3_aa: CASSVWTGWETQYF